This TCR beta chain originates from a study of technical replicates of blood from a few donors (dated by TCRdb to the late 2010s). V and J are truncated by 5 bases and 0 bases respectively, leaving an intervening sequence of 10 bases. CDR1 and CDR2 were assigned from the germline V gene as SGHAT and FQNNGV. The CDR3 sequence holds 14 residues, the cysteine and phenylalanine included. The retained sequence is limited to the CDR3, 42 bases, with the frame set at the first base. As to this clone: The target of this receptor is not known. No qualities accompany the bases; no much larger clone lies one base away.

Libraries were constructed by the immunoSEQ multiplex PCR assay. The immuneACCESS repertoire file appears here via TCRdb, limited to in-frame rearrangements. These files lack a portion of the clones; in checked studies, under half of the deficit traces to unresolved V genes, and the cause of the others is not known. Within this sample are more than 80,000 clones, with around 96% of them counted one time only. The top ten clonotypes cover about 0.31% of the sample. This TCR was sampled from a human donor in good health. The sequenced material came from T cells isolated from PBMCs. The sequence joins TRBV11-2 to TRBJ2-5; the best D guess is TRBD2, with 5 bases matching. Read as DNA, the sequence is TGTGCCAGCAGCGTGACGGGGTACCAAGAGACCCAGTACTTC. It encodes CASSVTGYQETQYF. Reference TRBV11-2 and TRBJ2-5 proteins supply the regions before and after the CDR3; the full variable domain is: EAGVAQSPRYKIIEKRQSVAFWCNPISGHATLYWYQQILGQGPKLLIQFQNNGVVDDSQLPKDRFSAERLKGVDSTLKIQPAKLEDSAVYLCASSVTGYQETQYFGPGTRLLVL.